Shown below are 8 T cell receptor beta chains from a single sample sequenced in a study of cytomegalovirus exposure and HLA in healthy donors. The PCR made use of 60 Vbeta and 13 Jbeta primers. The protocol was immunoSEQ multiplex PCR, while the TCRdb copy is restricted to in-frame clones and leaves out a portion. This sample yields some 200,000 clones, of which around 86% are seen a single time; about 1.6% belongs to the top ten. Specimen: PBMCs. These receptors were collected from a man aged 50 or older in good health and CMV-seronegative.

The chain carries TRBV1 and TRBJ2-5; the tabulated D call, TRBD2, remains unverified against the DNA. TRBV1 is a known pseudogene. This CDR3 region has 21 residues. CDR3 coding DNA: TGCACCAGCAGCCAAGATCCCCCCTCTCTTCTAGCGGGGGGCAGTAGGGAGACCCAGTACTTC. It codes for CTSSQDPPSLLAGGSRETQYF.

The chain carries TRBV7-3 and TRBJ2-7; 10 positions agree with TRBD2. Germline CDR1 is SGHTA and CDR2 is FQGTGA. V was clipped by 5 bases and J by 4 bases; unmatched bases: 8. This CDR3 has 15 amino acids. The CDR3 region is CASSSGAGGIYEQYF. The CDR3 DNA sequence: TGTGCCAGCAGCAGTGGAGCGGGAGGGATATACGAGCAGTACTTC.

V usage is TRBV7-8 and J usage is TRBJ1-6; 9 bases agree with TRBD1. Unmatched junction bases numbered 11, after V lost 4 bases and J lost 4 bases. This CDR3 is built from 18 residues. Germline assignment: CDR1 SGHVS and CDR2 FQNEAQ. The chain's CDR3 is CASSSGRTGAVYNSPLHF. CDR3 sequence (DNA): TGTGCCAGCAGCTCGGGGCGGACAGGGGCCGTTTATAATTCACCCCTCCACTTT.

This clone was counted between two and nine times. The genes are TRBV7-3 and TRBJ2-2; D is possibly TRBD2 (5 bases). Germline CDR1 is SGHTA and CDR2 is FQGTGA. V was pared by 5 bases and J by 6 bases, with 16 bases between. This CDR3 has 15 amino acids. CDR3 sequence reads: CASSPTGGFSGELFF. The CDR3, as DNA: TGTGCCAGCAGCCCCACTGGAGGATTTTCCGGGGAGCTGTTTTTT.

The chain joins TRBV29-1 to TRBJ2-3; TRBD1 aligns across 10 bases. This CDR3 region has 13 residues. Germline-derived CDR1 and CDR2 are SQVTM and ANQGSEA. The junction had 6 bases not matched to a gene; V was cut back by 7 bases and J by 5 bases. The CDR3 nucleotides are TGCAGCGCCTCCGGGACAGGGGTAGATACGCAGTATTTT. The encoded protein is CSASGTGVDTQYF.

The J gene is TRBJ1-5, the V gene TRBV19, with unresolved D. Germline V lookup: CDR1 LNHDA, CDR2 SQIVND (reference sequence). V dropped 9 bases and J dropped 7 bases, with 16 bases sitting between them. The CDR3 is made up of 13 amino acids. CDR3 coding DNA: TGTGCCAGCCGTCTTAAGGGAGGGCAGCCCCAGCATTTT. It specifies CASRLKGGQPQHF.

The rearrangement uses TRBV18 and TRBJ1-4; possible D gene TRBD1, 6 bases. Trimming took off 3 bases at V and 3 bases at J, with 8 bases between the two ends. The CDR3 covers 14 residues. In germline, CDR1 is KGHSH, CDR2 LQKENI. CDR3 region: CASSPGAANEKLFF. For the CDR3, the DNA is TGTGCCAGCTCACCGGGGGCGGCTAATGAAAAACTGTTTTTT.

This rearrangement joins TRBV7-3 to TRBJ2-7, with 9 bases that match TRBD2. Unmatched junction bases numbered 12, after V lost 5 bases and J lost 7 bases. In germline, CDR1 is SGHTA, CDR2 FQGTGA. This CDR3 comprises 15 residues. DNA of the CDR3: TGTGCCAGCAGCCCACAAGCTAGCGGGGTGGGGGAGCAGTACTTC. Amino acids: CASSPQASGVGEQYF.